Following are 8 T cell receptor beta chains from one sample sequenced in a study of cytomegalovirus exposure and HLA in healthy donors. The PCR contained 60 Vbeta and 13 Jbeta primers. Sequenced by immunoSEQ multiplex PCR; TCRdb stores in-frame clones only, minus some. The sample gives under 95,000 clones, 75% of which show up once; roughly 2.2% is in the top ten. Sequenced: PBMCs. The receptor source for this set is a man aged 35 to 55 in good health and CMV-seronegative.

V is TRBV4-1 and J is TRBJ1-6; no clear D gene. Germline CDR1 is MGHRA and CDR2 is YSYEKL. CDR3 length equals 15 residues. V lost 0 bases, J lost 7 bases, and 10 bases lay in between. The CDR3 region has the DNA TGCGCCAGCAGCCAAGAGGAGACGGTCAATTCACCCCTCCACTTT. Its translation is CASSQEETVNSPLHF.

This sequence joins TRBV13 and TRBJ2-3; TRBD1 agrees at 12 bases. The V segment lost 4 bases and the J segment 6 bases; nucleotides outside the gene matches: 5. The CDR3 covers 15 residues. Germline values: CDR1 PRHDT, CDR2 FYEKMQ (reference sequence). The DNA for the CDR3 is TGTGCCAGCAGCTCGACGGGACAGGGGGCGGATACGCAGTATTTT. Amino acids: CASSSTGQGADTQYF. Variable domain in full (rest from reference TRBV13 and TRBJ2-3): AAGVIQSPRHLIKEKRETATLKCYPIPRHDTVYWYQQGPGQDPQFLISFYEKMQSDKGSIPDRFSAQQFSDYHSELNMSSLELGDSALYFCASSSTGQGADTQYFGPGTRLTVL.

The rearrangement joins TRBV19 to TRBJ1-1, with D possibly matching TRBD1 (6 bases). This CDR3 is built from 14 residues. Germline V CDR1 and CDR2: LNHDA, SQIVND (reference sequence). V gave up 3 bases and J gave up 1 base, with 9 bases separating them. The CDR3 DNA is TGTGCCAGTAGTATGGGGGCTGAGAACACTGAAGCTTTCTTT. Its translation: CASSMGAENTEAFF.

The genes are TRBV6-1 and TRBJ1-2; possible D gene TRBD1, 6 bases. Trimming cost V 0 bases and J 8 bases, with 10 bases left between them. CDR3 size: 13 residues. Germline CDR1 and CDR2: MNHNS and SASEGT. The DNA for the CDR3 is TGTGCCAGCAGTGAAGCGGGGGCGCGGGGCTACACCTTC. Its protein is CASSEAGARGYTF.

V usage is TRBV30 and J usage is TRBJ2-1, with 11 nucleotides matching TRBD2. This CDR3 spans 15 amino acids. Germline assignment: CDR1 GTSNPN and CDR2 SVGIG (reference sequence). The ends lost 1 base at V and 6 bases at J; junction bases unmatched: 5. The CDR3: CAWSDIAGGRNEQFF. The CDR3 bases are TGTGCCTGGAGTGACATAGCGGGAGGGCGCAATGAGCAGTTCTTC.

The chain couples TRBV5-4 to TRBJ2-1; D is uncertain. Germline CDR1 SGHNT, CDR2 YYREEE (reference sequence). The CDR3 sequence is 14 residues long. V lost 2 bases to trimming and J lost 6 bases, with 12 bases between them. This CDR3 is CASSFHGSGNEQFF. CDR3 coding DNA: TGTGCCAGCAGCTTCCACGGGTCCGGCAATGAGCAGTTCTTC.

A single count supports this clone. The rearrangement links TRBV6-5 to TRBJ2-1, with a tentative D call TRBD2 (6 bases). Trimming stripped 0 bases from V and 10 bases from J, with 19 bases between. The CDR3 has 16 amino acids. Germline CDR1 and CDR2: MNHEY and SVGAGI. CDR3 DNA: TGTGCCAGCAGTTACTCGGTGGGGACTGGGGTGGGGGAGCAGTTCTTC. Its protein product is CASSYSVGTGVGEQFF.

This chain uses TRBV25-1 with TRBJ1-1; the D is unclear. The CDR3 runs 11 residues. Trimming removed 8 bases from V and 7 bases from J, with 11 bases in between. Germline V CDR1 and CDR2: MGHDK, SYGVNS. DNA of the CDR3: TGTGCCAGCTCTTATTTCGGTGAAGCTTTCTTT. It specifies CASSYFGEAFF. Full variable domain (missing parts from reference TRBV25-1 and TRBJ1-1): EADIYQTPRYLVIGTGKKITLECSQTMGHDKMYWYQQDPGMELHLIHYSYGVNSTEKGDLSSESTVSRIRTEHFPLTLESARPSHTSQYLCASSYFGEAFFGQGTRLTVV.